Sequencing of this T cell receptor (beta chain) was carried out in a study of cytomegalovirus exposure and HLA in healthy donors. Study summary: Of all 400 or so donors who were genotyped, roughly 81% belonged to the Caucasian-associated ancestry cluster.

Details on this clone: What it binds is not known.

General study results and limits: With DRB1 most and HLA-C fewest, TCR association rates differed between HLA loci in a later analysis. It was about 150 TCR beta chains that were listed as cytomegalovirus-associated. One variant, a missense change in DCLRE1C, was linked in a later analysis to TCR beta V- and J-gene trimming.

CDR1 and CDR2 from the germline V gene are SNHLY and FYNNEI. The CDR3 is made up of 12 amino acids. Trimming shortened V by 5 bases and J by 3 bases, and 8 bases separated the two germline ends. The PCR ran on 60 Vbeta and 13 Jbeta primers. Only in-frame clones appear in the TCRdb table, and some are missing; sequencing was by immunoSEQ multiplex PCR. The sample shows about 160,000 clones, around 78% of them seen only once. This chain uses TRBV2 with TRBJ2-7; D is possibly TRBD2 (6 bases). Sequencing was carried out using PBMCs. This sequence was found in a man in his forties in good health and CMV-seronegative. The CDR3 is CASSRDFYEQYF. Here the CDR3 DNA reads TGTGCCAGCAGTAGGGACTTCTACGAGCAGTACTTC.